This is a list of T cell receptor beta chains from one sample in a study of regulatory and conventional T cells in RAG deficiency. Sequencing was performed with immunoSEQ multiplex PCR; in TCRdb, only in-frame clones are kept and a portion is missing. The sample records fewer than 40,000 clones, around 96% being singletons. These data also featured in a second study, about regulatory T cells.

Sequencing used CD25- CD4+ T cells sorted from blood. Receptors originate from a human donor in good health. Both conserved end residues are part of each CDR3. A D gene is named only where the DNA matches it firmly. Expanded clones are given a class, and other clones once, few, many or no size at all.

TRBD1,TRBV19,NA,TRBJ1-1,CASSLNRGRTEAFF,TGTGCCAGTAGTTTAAACAGGGGGCGTACTGAAGCTTTCTTT
TRBD1,TRBV5-4,once,TRBJ1-2,CASSVAPDRVYGYTF,TGTGCCAGCAGCGTGGCCCCCGACAGGGTTTATGGCTACACCTTC
TRBD1,TRBV15,NA,TRBJ2-1,CATSRRTGANEQFF,TGTGCCACCAGCAGGAGAACAGGGGCCAATGAGCAGTTCTTC
NA,TRBV14,NA,TRBJ1-1,CASSMTGRNTEAFF,TGTGCCAGCAGCATGACAGGTCGGAACACTGAAGCTTTCTTT
TRBD1,TRBV5-5,NA,TRBJ1-5,CASSLTGDNQPQHF,TGTGCCAGCAGCTTGACAGGGGATAATCAGCCCCAGCATTTT
NA,TRBV21-1,NA,TRBJ2-7,CAGFGLAETYEQYF,TGTGCCGGTTTTGGACTAGCGGAGACCTACGAGCAGTACTTC
NA,TRBV7-2,NA,TRBJ2-1,CASSFNPRMGSDEQFF,TGTGCCAGCAGCTTCAACCCGCGGATGGGGAGCGATGAGCAGTTCTTC
NA,TRBV30,NA,TRBJ1-4,CAWTGLAEKLFF,TGTGCCTGGACAGGTCTTGCTGAAAAACTGTTTTTT
NA,TRBV28,NA,TRBJ2-4,CASSVRVLAKNIQYF,TGTGCCAGCAGCGTCAGGGTTCTGGCCAAAAACATTCAGTACTTC
NA,TRBV30,NA,TRBJ2-3,CAWSASTPDTQYF,TGTGCCTGGAGCGCATCTACCCCAGATACGCAGTATTTT
NA,TRBV19,NA,TRBJ1-4,CASMDGKMRKLFF,TGTGCCAGTATGGACGGGAAAATGCGAAAACTGTTTTTT
NA,TRBV6-6,NA,TRBJ2-5,CASKEGLKETQYF,TGTGCCAGCAAGGAGGGGCTTAAGGAGACCCAGTACTTC
NA,TRBV6-5,NA,TRBJ1-2,CASSYGGSNYGYTF,TGTGCCAGCAGTTACGGAGGTTCTAACTATGGCTACACCTTC
NA,TRBV5-6,NA,TRBJ1-6,CASSSRTAISPLHF,TGTGCCAGCAGCTCAAGGACAGCAATATCACCCCTCCACTTT
NA,TRBV6-6,NA,TRBJ1-2,CASSYSGGTNYGYTF,TGTGCCAGCAGTTACTCGGGGGGTACGAACTATGGCTACACCTTC
TRBD1,TRBV4-1,once,TRBJ1-6,CASSQPFGRGITSPLHF,TGCGCCAGCAGCCAACCGTTCGGCAGGGGGATTACTTCACCCCTCCACTTT
TRBD1,TRBV23-1,NA,TRBJ1-3,CASTAAGGGGNTIYF,TGCGCCAGCACCGCGGCAGGGGGAGGTGGAAACACCATATATTTT
NA,TRBV7-9,NA,TRBJ2-2,CASSLRGSGNTGELFF,TGTGCCAGCAGCTTACGAGGTAGCGGAAACACCGGGGAGCTGTTTTTT
NA,TRBV20-1,NA,TRBJ2-5,CSARMRETQYF,TGCAGTGCTAGGATGCGCGAGACCCAGTACTTC
NA,TRBV5-4,NA,TRBJ2-7,CASSLEPDRGQYF,TGTGCCAGCAGCTTGGAGCCCGACCGGGGGCAGTACTTC
TRBD1,TRBV7-3,NA,TRBJ2-3,CASSFDRGLTDTQYF,TGTGCCAGCAGCTTTGACAGGGGCCTTACAGATACGCAGTATTTT
NA,TRBV7-2,NA,TRBJ2-1,CASSPGENRRDEQFF,TGTGCCAGCAGCCCCGGGGAAAACCGCCGAGATGAGCAGTTCTTC
NA,TRBV9,NA,TRBJ2-3,CASSVVGQGLAGELDTQYF,TGTGCCAGCAGCGTAGTGGGACAGGGGCTAGCGGGAGAATTAGATACGCAGTATTTT
NA,TRBV7-2,NA,TRBJ1-4,CASSLEGLGKLFF,TGTGCCAGCAGCTTAGAGGGGTTAGGAAAACTGTTTTTT
NA,TRBV7-8,NA,TRBJ2-3,CASSLDREDTQYF,TGTGCCAGCAGCTTAGACAGGGAAGATACGCAGTATTTT
NA,TRBV4-1,NA,TRBJ1-4,CASSQLGAGATNEKLFF,TGCGCCAGCAGCCAATTAGGGGCGGGGGCGACTAATGAAAAACTGTTTTTT
TRBD2,TRBV30,NA,TRBJ2-1,CAWSVAGGLNEQFF,TGTGCCTGGAGTGTAGCGGGAGGGCTGAATGAGCAGTTCTTC
TRBD1,TRBV7-9,NA,TRBJ1-2,CASSLTGDYGYTF,TGTGCCAGCAGCTTAACAGGGGACTATGGCTACACCTTC
NA,TRBV7-9,NA,TRBJ1-3,CASSFFDTIYF,TGTGCCAGCAGCTTCTTTGACACCATATATTTT
NA,TRBV19,NA,TRBJ1-5,CASSVQIGSRWPQHF,TGTGCCAGTAGTGTCCAGATCGGGAGCCGTTGGCCCCAGCATTTT
TRBD1,TRBV6-1,NA,TRBJ1-5,CASSYRGHQPQHF,TGTGCCAGCAGTTATAGGGGGCATCAGCCCCAGCATTTT
TRBD2,TRBV6-1,NA,TRBJ2-3,CASSALRGDYTDTQYF,TGTGCCAGCAGTGCGCTCCGGGGGGACTACACAGATACGCAGTATTTT
TRBD1,TRBV7-9,NA,TRBJ1-2,CASSRTGGLGYTF,TGTGCCAGCAGCCGGACAGGGGGCCTTGGCTACACCTTC
TRBD1,TRBV7-2,NA,TRBJ2-4,CASTPTGKAKNIQYF,TGTGCCAGCACCCCGACAGGGAAAGCCAAAAACATTCAGTACTTC
TRBD1,TRBV6-1,NA,TRBJ1-2,CASLQGGNYGYTF,TGTGCCAGCCTACAGGGGGGGAACTATGGCTACACCTTC
NA,TRBV4-1,NA,TRBJ1-3,CASSPLLPSSGNTIYF,TGCGCCAGCAGCCCGTTACTTCCTAGCTCTGGAAACACCATATATTTT
TRBD2,TRBV4-1,once,TRBJ2-3,CASSQRETSGSTDTQYF,TGCGCCAGCAGCCAACGCGAGACTAGCGGGAGCACAGATACGCAGTATTTT
NA,TRBV29-1,NA,TRBJ1-4,CSHKGGNEKLFF,TGCAGCCATAAGGGAGGTAATGAAAAACTGTTTTTT
NA,TRBV29-1,once,TRBJ2-2,CSVGASANTGELFF,TGCAGCGTTGGGGCTAGCGCGAACACCGGGGAGCTGTTTTTT
NA,TRBV25-1,NA,TRBJ1-2,CASSETSGVPGVEDGYTF,TGTGCCAGCAGTGAAACGTCAGGGGTCCCTGGGGTAGAGGATGGCTACACCTTC
NA,TRBV6-1,NA,TRBJ1-4,CASREGGAGEKLFF,TGTGCCAGCAGGGAGGGGGGGGCCGGTGAAAAACTGTTTTTT
TRBD2,TRBV6-5,NA,TRBJ2-3,CASSWGLAGGDDTQYF,TGTGCCAGCAGTTGGGGACTAGCGGGGGGAGACGATACGCAGTATTTT
NA,TRBV12-5,NA,TRBJ2-5,CASGNTGTKETQYF,TGTGCTAGTGGAAATACCGGGACAAAAGAGACCCAGTACTTC
NA,TRBV5-1,NA,TRBJ2-3,CASSSRQNSNTDTQYF,TGCGCCAGCAGCTCTCGACAGAATAGTAACACAGATACGCAGTATTTT
NA,TRBV14,NA,TRBJ1-2,CASSLDRSYGYTF,TGTGCCAGCAGCCTCGACAGGAGCTATGGCTACACCTTC
NA,TRBV6-5,NA,TRBJ1-1,CASSYAGTGNTEAFF,TGTGCCAGCAGTTACGCGGGAACGGGGAACACTGAAGCTTTCTTT